Presented here are 25 T cell receptor beta chains from one specimen sequenced in a study of cytomegalovirus exposure and HLA in healthy donors. PCR amplification relied on 60 Vbeta primers (plus 13 Jbeta primers). The protocol was immunoSEQ multiplex PCR, while the TCRdb copy is restricted to in-frame clones and leaves out a portion. The sample records 110,000 or so clones, about 70% being singletons. Specimen: PBMCs. All receptors derive from a man under 40 in good health and CMV-seronegative.

The rearrangement links TRBV9 to TRBJ2-7; 7 positions match TRBD1. Germline trimming cut 0 bases from V and 3 bases from J; bases unmatched to any gene: 3. The CDR3 extends over 14 amino acids. Germline-derived CDR1 and CDR2 are SGDLS and YYNGEE. CDR3 bases: TGTGCCAGCAGCGTAGGGGACAGCTACTACGAGCAGTACTTC. Protein sequence: CASSVGDSYYEQYF.

As DNA, the CDR3 is TGTGCCAGCAGTTTTATCAGGGGGAACTATGGCTACACCTTC. It encodes CASSFIRGNYGYTF. V usage is TRBV28 and J usage is TRBJ1-2, with 7 bases lining up with TRBD1. This CDR3 region has 14 residues. CDR1 MDHEN and CDR2 SYDVKM come from the germline V gene. J was trimmed by 2 bases and V by 3 bases; bases with no gene match: 3.

This clone was counted a few times. The chain uses TRBV6-4 and TRBJ2-3, with 7 nucleotides matching TRBD2. Germline CDR1 MRHNA, CDR2 SNTAGT. Losses at the gene ends were 0 bases for V and 2 bases for J; bases not matched to a gene: 8. The CDR3 consists of 17 residues. The CDR3 DNA follows: TGTGCCAGCAGTGACTCTGAAGCGGGGAACATCACAGATACGCAGTATTTT. It codes for CASSDSEAGNITDTQYF.

The chain combines TRBV15 with TRBJ2-7; possible D gene TRBD1, 6 bases. Germline CDR1 and CDR2: LNHNV and YYDKDF (reference sequence). V lost 5 bases, J lost 3 bases, and 11 bases lay in between. This CDR3 has 13 amino acids. The CDR3 reads CATSRDTRYEQYF. The CDR3 nucleotides are TGTGCCACCAGCCGGGACACCCGCTACGAGCAGTACTTC.

The chain links TRBV7-3 to TRBJ2-2, with D perhaps matching TRBD2 (6 bases). From germline, CDR1 is SGHTA and CDR2 FQGTGA. Deletions cut 0 bases from V and 7 bases from J, with 15 bases between. The CDR3 extends over 16 amino acids. The CDR3 sequence: CASSLTPPGAGGELFF. The CDR3 DNA reads TGTGCCAGCAGCTTAACCCCCCCGGGAGCGGGCGGGGAGCTGTTTTTT.

J is TRBJ2-7 and V is TRBV9, with D possibly being TRBD2 (7 bases). Trimming left V 3 bases short and J 6 bases short, with 19 bases between. This CDR3 is 15 amino acids long. CDR1 and CDR2 (germline): SGDLS, YYNGEE. CDR3 amino acids: CASSATGGWGGEQYF. The CDR3 coding sequence is TGTGCCAGCAGCGCGACGGGGGGCTGGGGGGGCGAGCAGTACTTC.

The chain is built from TRBV2 and TRBJ1-2; 8 nucleotides line up with TRBD1. The CDR3 is made up of 16 amino acids. The germline gives CDR1 SNHLY, CDR2 FYNNEI. Trimming removed 5 bases from V and 3 bases from J; junction bases left unmatched: 11. DNA of the CDR3: TGTGCCAGCAGTTTGCAGGGGGCAATGTACGACTATGGCTACACCTTC. This gives the protein CASSLQGAMYDYGYTF.

A note on this clone: This specimen includes other DNA sequences encoding the same CDR3. The genes are TRBV7-2 and TRBJ2-2, with TRBD2 identical over 7 bases. The CDR3 consists of 14 residues. The V gene's germline CDR1 is SGHTA and CDR2 FQGNSA. J gave up 6 bases and V 5 bases, and 6 bases lay outside the gene matches. This CDR3 is CASSRTSTAGELFF. CDR3 nucleotide sequence: TGTGCCAGCAGCCGGACTAGTACGGCCGGGGAGCTGTTTTTT. Supplemented by reference TRBV7-2 and TRBJ2-2, the full variable domain reads GAGVSQSPSNKVTEKGKDVELRCDPISGHTALYWYRQSLGQGLEFLIYFQGNSAPDKSGLPSDRFSAERTGGSVSTLTIQRTQQEDSAVYLCASSRTSTAGELFFGEGSRLTVL.

The table lists this clone with a few counts. This chain uses TRBV4-3 with TRBJ1-1, with D tentatively TRBD1 (6 bases). The CDR3 is made up of 15 amino acids. Germline-derived CDR1 and CDR2 are LGHNA and YSLEER. The ends were cut back, 6 bases at V and 3 bases at J, with 17 bases in the middle. The CDR3 is CASRRAGDVHTEAFF. The CDR3 nucleotides are TGCGCCAGCAGAAGGGCAGGGGATGTTCACACTGAAGCTTTCTTT.

This clone was counted once. The chain has TRBV27 and TRBJ2-3, with 7 positions matching TRBD1. CDR1 and CDR2 (germline): MNHEY, SMNVEV (reference sequence). CDR3 length equals 13 residues. Unmatched junction bases numbered 6, after V lost 6 bases and J lost 6 bases. The CDR3 is CASRYGTVDTQYF. For the CDR3, the DNA is TGTGCCAGCAGGTATGGGACAGTGGATACGCAGTATTTT.

The chain links TRBV9 to TRBJ2-3; 9 nucleotides align to TRBD2. This CDR3 spans 15 amino acids. V was clipped by 0 bases and J by 6 bases; unmatched bases: 5. Germline CDR1 and CDR2: SGDLS and YYNGEE. CDR3 in amino acids: CASSVVAGGHDTQYF. The CDR3 DNA is TGTGCCAGCAGCGTAGTGGCGGGAGGGCACGATACGCAGTATTTT.

This clone was seen a single time. The chain links TRBV7-2 to TRBJ2-3; D is possibly TRBD2 (6 bases). The CDR3 extends over 14 amino acids. Germline V lookup: CDR1 SGHTA, CDR2 FQGNSA. V lost 8 bases and J 2 bases, leaving 14 bases between the germline ends. The CDR3 sequence: CASGAGTYTDTQYF. The CDR3 nucleotides read TGTGCCAGCGGGGCGGGAACTTACACAGATACGCAGTATTTT. The whole variable domain, filled in from reference TRBV7-2 and TRBJ2-3, reads GAGVSQSPSNKVTEKGKDVELRCDPISGHTALYWYRQSLGQGLEFLIYFQGNSAPDKSGLPSDRFSAERTGGSVSTLTIQRTQQEDSAVYLCASGAGTYTDTQYFGPGTRLTVL.

V gene TRBV2 combines with J gene TRBJ2-5; 11 bases map to TRBD2. Trimming at V came to 1 base and at J to 4 bases, leaving 2 bases not matched to a gene. This CDR3 comprises 15 residues. Germline CDR1 SNHLY, CDR2 FYNNEI. The chain's CDR3 is CASSEGLAGIETQYF. The CDR3 bases are TGTGCCAGCAGTGAAGGACTAGCGGGAATAGAGACCCAGTACTTC. Full variable domain (rest looked up from reference TRBV2 and TRBJ2-5): EPEVTQTPSHQVTQMGQEVILRCVPISNHLYFYWYRQILGQKVEFLVSFYNNEISEKSEIFDDQFSVERPDGSNFTLKIRSTKLEDSAMYFCASSEGLAGIETQYFGPGTRLLVL.

The J gene is TRBJ1-1, the V gene TRBV25-1, with D possibly matching TRBD1 (6 bases). The CDR3 is 14 residues long. V was pared by 5 bases and J by 3 bases, with 13 bases between. Germline CDR1 reads MGHDK; CDR2 reads SYGVNS. The CDR3 is CASSFSRGDTEAFF. DNA for the CDR3: TGTGCCAGCAGTTTTTCCAGGGGTGACACTGAAGCTTTCTTT.

The gene calls are TRBV7-2 and TRBJ1-1; unclear D gene. Trimming left V 5 bases short and J 4 bases short, with 11 bases between. The germline V gene encodes CDR1 SGHTA and CDR2 FQGNSA. This CDR3 region has 13 residues. Here the CDR3 reads CASSPGRGTEAFF. CDR3 nucleotide sequence: TGTGCCAGCAGCCCCGGGAGAGGCACTGAAGCTTTCTTT.

This rearrangement joins TRBV2 to TRBJ2-5; D is undetermined. There are 11 residues in the CDR3. The V end was cut by 6 bases, the J end by 4 bases, with 6 bases between. Germline CDR1 reads SNHLY; CDR2 reads FYNNEI. The CDR3 loop is CASSYGETQYF. The CDR3 bases are TGTGCCAGCAGCTACGGAGAGACCCAGTACTTC.

This chain links TRBV11-1 with TRBJ1-1, with D unclear. Trimming took off 4 bases at V and 5 bases at J, with 14 bases between the two ends. Germline V gene sequence: CDR1 SGHAT, CDR2 FQDESV (reference sequence). CDR3 size: 14 residues. The CDR3, as DNA: TGTGCCAGCAGCTCCGGCAGGACTTTAACTGAAGCTTTCTTT. Translated, it gives CASSSGRTLTEAFF. Full variable domain (remainder filled in from reference TRBV11-1 and TRBJ1-1): EAEVAQSPRYKITEKSQAVAFWCDPISGHATLYWYRQILGQGPELLVQFQDESVVDDSQLPKDRFSAERLKGVDSTLKIQPAELGDSAMYLCASSSGRTLTEAFFGQGTRLTVV.

In its sample, this clone was seen a few times. V is TRBV4-3 and J is TRBJ2-4, with a weak D call TRBD2 (6 bases). Trimming pared 0 bases from V and 9 bases from J, leaving 9 bases between. Per germline, CDR1 LGHNA and CDR2 YSLEER. The CDR3 runs 13 residues. The CDR3 spells CASSQDKGGIQYF. In DNA form, the CDR3 reads TGCGCCAGCAGCCAAGACAAGGGAGGCATTCAGTACTTC.

Only a few counts were recorded for this clone. The CDR3 region is CACTLSGTEAFF. The CDR3 bases are TGTGCCTGCACCCTGTCGGGCACTGAAGCTTTCTTT. This sequence joins TRBV30 and TRBJ1-1, with D unclear. The germline V and J ends were trimmed by 6 bases and 4 bases, with 12 bases remaining between them. Germline CDR1 GTSNPN, CDR2 SVGIG (reference sequence). The length of the CDR3 is 12 residues.

This sequence joins TRBV28 and TRBJ1-2; a weak D match, TRBD1 (6 bases). The germline CDR1 and CDR2 sequences are MDHEN and SYDVKM. The CDR3 sequence is 14 residues long. The V end lost 4 bases, the J end lost 8 bases, and 17 bases lay between the germline ends. CDR3 nucleotide sequence: TGTGCCAGCAGTTCATACCCGGGACACCCGGGCTACACCTTC. As protein: CASSSYPGHPGYTF.

The chain is built from TRBV15 and TRBJ2-2; TRBD2 matches 11 bases. The junction had 13 bases not matched to a gene; V was cut back by 6 bases and J by 7 bases. Germline lookup yields CDR1 LNHNV and CDR2 YYDKDF (reference sequence). The CDR3 extends over 17 amino acids. CDR3 sequence: CATRFSGRAYQNGELFF. The DNA for the CDR3 is TGTGCCACCAGATTTAGCGGGAGGGCCTATCAGAACGGGGAGCTGTTTTTT.

J is TRBJ2-1 and V is TRBV27; 11 bases line up with TRBD1. The ends lost 10 bases at V and 7 bases at J; junction bases unmatched: 12. This CDR3 contains 15 residues. The germline V gene encodes CDR1 MNHEY and CDR2 SMNVEV (reference sequence). The CDR3 is CATLGRTGGINEQFF. The CDR3, as DNA: TGTGCCACTCTCGGCCGGACAGGGGGCATTAATGAGCAGTTCTTC.

CDR3 loop: CASSRGQGARNEQFF. CDR3 nucleotides: TGTGCCAGCAGTAGAGGACAGGGGGCGCGTAATGAGCAGTTCTTC. J is TRBJ2-1 and V is TRBV2; 11 positions match TRBD1. Losses at the gene ends were 5 bases for V and 7 bases for J; bases not matched to a gene: 7. The CDR3 has 15 residues. Germline CDR1 and CDR2: SNHLY and FYNNEI.

This sequence joins TRBV2 and TRBJ1-4, with 7 positions matching TRBD1. Germline assignment: CDR1 SNHLY and CDR2 FYNNEI. The ends lost 8 bases at V and 10 bases at J; junction bases unmatched: 13. The CDR3 covers 14 residues. CDR3 in DNA: TGTGCCAGCCTGAGACAGGGTCTCGAGGGAAAACTGTTTTTT. It encodes CASLRQGLEGKLFF.

As regards this clone: The junction and the germline gene differ at one end; a read error may be behind it. CDR3 sequence: CASSYIDGQPGF. The CDR3, as DNA: TGTGCCAGCAGCTATATCGACGGACAGCCAGGCTTC. The rearrangement joins TRBV7-8 to TRBJ2-7, with D tentatively TRBD1 (6 bases). Germline CDR1 reads SGHVS; CDR2 reads FQNEAQ. The length of the CDR3 is 12 residues.